This T cell receptor beta chain was documented in a study of T-cell reconstitution after alpha-beta-depleted transplantation in children. Study results and limitations: It was surviving recipient T cells and thymic progenitors that gave some patients high TCRbeta diversity at day 60. Several hundred graft clones that had expanded were reportedly the source of alpha-beta T cells about two months after transplant.

In the case of this clonotype: What it binds is unknown.

The CDR3 covers 16 residues. V shed 5 bases and J 3 bases; nucleotides not matched to a gene: 10. Germline CDR1 SGHTA, CDR2 FQGNSA. Unique molecular identifiers were built into the TCRbeta library. Using its own MiXCR run on the PCR reads, TCRdb lists one record per CDR3 protein. The sample has under 250,000 distinct CDR3 sequences, approximately 24% seen once. This TCR was sampled from a female patient between 2 and 15 years old who had a stem cell transplant for congenital amegakaryocytic thrombocytopenia, so the T cells may come from the graft donor. Sequences were derived from PBMCs, mostly from graft donor cells, sampled 360 days after TCRalphabeta/CD19-depleted stem cell transplant. This chain links TRBV7-2 with TRBJ2-3; 8 nucleotides match TRBD2. The CDR3 coding sequence is TGTGCCAGCAGCCCCCTCACGGGAGGGTTGACAGATACGCAGTATTTT. It encodes CASSPLTGGLTDTQYF.